What follows are 8 T cell receptor beta chains derived from one specimen sequenced in a study of post-analysis software for immune sequencing data. Findings and limits, study-wide: There were a handful of TRBV segments more frequent in patients than controls, and TRBV5-6, TRBV5-1 and TRBV20-1 were among them.

Their specific antigens are unknown. The library was made from cDNA and included unique molecular identifiers. MiXCR, run by TCRdb on the PCR reads, gives a single entry per CDR3 protein. The table has about 460,000 distinct CDR3 sequences, roughly 45% seen once. Material for sequencing was blood. These receptors originate from a girl between 10 and 17 years old with multiple sclerosis.

The chain employs TRBV20-1 and TRBJ2-1; 9 bases fit TRBD2. V was pared by 0 bases and J by 8 bases, with 11 bases of the junction left unmatched. The CDR3 covers 16 residues. Looked up from germline, CDR1 is DFQATT and CDR2 is SNEGSKA (reference sequence). CDR3 coding DNA: TGCAGTGCTAGAGAATCGGTGGGACTAGCAATCCATGAGCAGTTCTTC. Amino acid sequence: CSARESVGLAIHEQFF.

The chain employs TRBV29-1 and TRBJ1-1; TRBD1 aligns across 9 bases. The CDR3 has 14 amino acids. After removal of 2 bases from V and 4 bases from J, the junction contained 5 bases not matched to a gene. Germline lookup yields CDR1 SQVTM and CDR2 ANQGSEA. The CDR3 DNA reads TGCAGCGTTGAATTACAGGGGGCGAGCACTGAAGCTTTCTTT. Protein product: CSVELQGASTEAFF.

The CDR3 spells CASSLESRGGDTQYF. CDR3 nucleotides: TGTGCCAGCAGTTTAGAGTCTCGGGGGGGGGATACGCAGTATTTT. V is TRBV12-3 or TRBV12-4 and J is TRBJ2-3, with 8 bases fitting TRBD2. The length of the CDR3 is 15 residues. V lost 1 base to trimming and J lost 6 bases; unmatched junction nucleotides: 6.

The V and J genes are TRBV6-2 or TRBV6-3 and TRBJ1-2; a weak D match, TRBD1 (6 bases). Trimming took 6 bases from V and 8 from J, leaving 19 bases between them. The CDR3 loop spans 14 amino acids. CDR1 is MNHEY and CDR2 is SVGEGT in the germline V gene. Here the CDR3 DNA reads TGTGCCAGCAGCTACGTCCCACAGGGAAACGGCTACACCTTC. Its translation is CASSYVPQGNGYTF.

The J gene is TRBJ2-3, the V gene TRBV27, with 9 bases lining up with TRBD1. CDR3 length equals 17 residues. J gave up 4 bases and V 3 bases, and 11 bases lay outside the gene matches. Per germline, CDR1 MNHEY and CDR2 SMNVEV (reference sequence). CDR3 DNA sequence: TGTGCCAGCAGTTTCCGACCGGGACAGGGAAGCGCAGATACGCAGTATTTT. This sequence encodes CASSFRPGQGSADTQYF.

The chain joins TRBV6-1 to TRBJ1-5; no clear D. CDR3 length: 15 residues. Germline V gene sequence: CDR1 MNHNS, CDR2 SASEGT. The V gene lost 6 bases and the J gene lost 3 bases, with 15 bases spanning the gap. The CDR3 is CASREFDRHNQPQHF. The CDR3 DNA reads TGTGCCAGCAGAGAGTTCGACCGGCACAATCAGCCCCAGCATTTT.

This clonotype has more than one count but fewer than ten. This chain links TRBV20-1 with TRBJ2-5; tentatively, D is TRBD2 (6 bases). This CDR3 is built from 13 residues. V shed 5 bases and J shed 2 bases, with 12 bases lying between them. Germline V gene lookup returns CDR1 DFQATT and CDR2 SNEGSKA (reference sequence). CDR3 protein: CSAPKGLQETQYF. The CDR3 bases are TGCAGTGCTCCCAAGGGACTTCAAGAGACCCAGTACTTC.

This clonotype was counted only a few times. The chain uses TRBV29-1 and TRBJ1-2, with D uncertain. This CDR3 is 12 amino acids long. V was trimmed by 0 bases and J by 6 bases, leaving 8 bases between them. Germline-derived CDR1 and CDR2 are SQVTM and ANQGSEA. DNA for the CDR3: TGCAGCGTTGAAGAGGGAGTAAATGGCTACACCTTC. It specifies CSVEEGVNGYTF.